The T cell receptor beta chain under discussion was sequenced for a study of cytomegalovirus exposure and HLA in healthy donors. General study points: Within an earlier analysis, most TCR beta V segments proved productive either about 90% or about 30% of the time. Later on, analysis showed that most CMV-associated TCR beta chains appeared to be HLA-restricted. About 180 TCR beta chains were listed as cytomegalovirus-associated.

Germline V gene lookup returns CDR1 SEHNR and CDR2 FQNEAQ (reference sequence). The CDR3 has 16 amino acids. Trimming pared 8 bases from V and 5 bases from J, leaving 24 bases between. It was with 60 Vbeta and 13 Jbeta primers that the PCR ran. Profiling relied on immunoSEQ multiplex PCR, and the TCRdb table lists in-frame clones only, not all of them. Here the sample spans some 200,000 clones, 75% to 90% being singletons. Worth noting for this clone: Its antigen is unidentified.

The TCR originated in a man aged 35-49 years in good health and CMV-seropositive. The V and J genes are TRBV7-9 and TRBJ2-5; D is possibly TRBD2 (6 bases). The sample comprised PBMCs. The CDR3 loop reads CASPLPGTTGGETQYF. CDR3 DNA sequence: TGTGCCAGCCCCCTTCCGGGGACCACCGGAGGGGAGACCCAGTACTTC.